Listed here are 8 T cell receptor beta chains from one sample, sequenced in a study of T cell responses to AZD1222 COVID-19 vaccine. Repertoires were generated with immunoSEQ multiplex PCR, while TCRdb's copy carries only in-frame clones and drops some. The sample lists approximately 130,000 clones; 80% to 95% were seen once. The starting material was peripheral blood, obtained 28 days after the second AZD1222 dose. These TCRs come from an adult who received the AZD1222 COVID-19 vaccine.

This rearrangement joins TRBV7-2 to TRBJ2-2, with no clear D. The CDR3 has 13 amino acids. V was clipped by 0 bases and J by 7 bases, with 6 bases between them. Germline V gives CDR1 SGHTA, CDR2 FQGNSA. The chain's CDR3 is CASSLARNGELFF. CDR3 nucleotide sequence: TGTGCCAGCAGCTTAGCGCGGAACGGGGAGCTGTTTTTT.

V gene TRBV19 combines with J gene TRBJ1-5; 9 bases line up with TRBD1. With 3 bases clipped from V and 9 bases from J, the junction kept 3 bases outside the gene matches. This CDR3 comprises 13 residues. Germline CDR1 reads LNHDA; CDR2 reads SQIVND (reference sequence). The CDR3 loop is CASSMDRGTPQHF. For the CDR3, the DNA is TGTGCCAGTAGTATGGACAGGGGCACGCCCCAGCATTTT.

V is TRBV21-1 and J is TRBJ2-7; the table's D call of TRBD1 was not tested on the DNA. TRBV21-1 represents a pseudogene. The CDR3 runs 16 residues. The CDR3 coding sequence is TGTGCCAGCGCATACGATATAGGACAGCGAACCTACGAGCAGTACTTC. This translates into CASAYDIGQRTYEQYF.

The chain uses TRBV30 and TRBJ2-2; 7 bases map to TRBD2. The CDR3 length is 16 residues. The J segment lost 4 bases and the V segment lost 1 base, leaving 9 bases of the junction unmatched. Germline CDR1 reads GTSNPN; CDR2 reads SVGIG (reference sequence). The CDR3 nucleotides are TGTGCCTGGAGTGGATCGGGGGGACGAAGCACCGGGGAGCTGTTTTTT. This encodes CAWSGSGGRSTGELFF.

The V gene is TRBV2, the J gene TRBJ1-1, with a tentative D call TRBD1 (5 bases). Trimming left V 6 bases short and J 1 base short, with 6 bases between. Germline V gene lookup returns CDR1 SNHLY and CDR2 FYNNEI. This CDR3 has 12 residues. The DNA of the CDR3 is TGTGCCAGCAGGGGGGAGAACACTGAAGCTTTCTTT. It yields the protein CASRGENTEAFF. The full variable domain, its missing parts supplied by reference TRBV2 and TRBJ1-1, is EPEVTQTPSHQVTQMGQEVILRCVPISNHLYFYWYRQILGQKVEFLVSFYNNEISEKSEIFDDQFSVERPDGSNFTLKIRSTKLEDSAMYFCASRGENTEAFFGQGTRLTVV.

This chain uses TRBV12-2 with TRBJ1-1. TRBV12-2 is noted as a pseudogene. This CDR3 has 11 amino acids. CDR3 nucleotides: TGTGCAAGTCGCTTCTCTGGGATAGGTTTCTTT. The encoded protein is CASRFSGIGFF.

This chain links TRBV2 with TRBJ2-3; TRBD1 is a possible D gene (6 bases). The germline V and J ends were trimmed by 9 bases and 4 bases, with 17 bases remaining between them. This CDR3 is built from 14 residues. Germline values: CDR1 SNHLY, CDR2 FYNNEI. CDR3 sequence: CARSRAGAADTQYF. CDR3 DNA: TGTGCCAGATCCCGGGCAGGGGCGGCAGATACGCAGTATTTT.

V is TRBV6-2 or TRBV6-3 and J is TRBJ1-1, with no clear D. From germline, CDR1 is MNHEY and CDR2 SVGEGT. The ends were cut back, 2 bases at V and 4 bases at J, with 8 bases in the middle. There are 13 residues in the CDR3. The CDR3 is CASSYMVGTEAFF. The CDR3 DNA reads TGTGCCAGCAGTTACATGGTGGGCACTGAAGCTTTCTTT.